This T cell receptor (beta chain) was recorded in a study of tumor-infiltrating lymphocytes in localized non-small cell lung cancer. As for the study in general: Patients included smokers and never-smokers with various histologies, some sampled after neoadjuvant chemotherapy. From each patient, both tumor and uninvolved lung, non-adjacent to tumor, were sampled. The study's findings and limits: Higher tumor T cell infiltration than in uninvolved lung was supported by TCRbeta sequencing.

As to this clone: Its antigen is as yet unknown.

V lost 6 bases and J 6 bases, leaving 14 bases between the germline ends. Germline loops: CDR1 GTSNPN, CDR2 SVGIG (reference sequence). The CDR3 runs 12 residues. Assay: immunoSEQ multiplex PCR; the TCRdb copy retains only in-frame clones and omits some. The sample lists around 13,000 clones, over 75% seen once, with roughly 3.7% in the top ten. The source of this sequence is a human donor with non-small cell lung cancer. The rearrangement links TRBV30 to TRBJ1-2, with D uncertain. Sequencing input: uninvolved lung tissue not adjacent to the tumor. CDR3 residues: CACSPNPNGYTF. DNA for the CDR3: TGTGCCTGCTCTCCCAATCCAAATGGCTACACCTTC.